Shown below are 29 T cell receptor beta chains from a single sample sequenced in a study of blood T cell repertoires in COVID-19. TCRdb's table, derived via immunoSEQ multiplex PCR, lists solely in-frame clones and lacks some. The data show about 290,000 clones, with around nine tenths seen just once and 0.85% to 0.95% held by the top ten. Sequencing was carried out using peripheral blood. The receptors were gathered from a woman in her 40s who had recovered from COVID-19.

V and J are TRBV14 and TRBJ2-3; 11 bases are shared with TRBD2. The V gene end was trimmed by 2 bases and the J gene end by 12 bases; junction bases not matched to a gene: 7. Germline lookup yields CDR1 SGHDN and CDR2 FVKESK. The CDR3 sequence is 14 residues long. The DNA for the CDR3 is TGTGCCAGCAGCCAATCCGGGACTAGCGGATATCAGTATTTT. Protein sequence: CASSQSGTSGYQYF.

The chain combines TRBV30 with TRBJ2-1, with 7 bases aligning to TRBD2. The germline V gene has CDR1 GTSNPN and CDR2 SVGIG (reference sequence). V gave up 0 bases and J gave up 1 base; unmatched junction bases: 12. The CDR3 sequence is 18 residues long. The CDR3 sequence is CAWSVIPFSGISYNEQFF. The CDR3 DNA follows: TGTGCCTGGAGTGTTATCCCCTTCAGCGGGATATCCTACAATGAGCAGTTCTTC.

CDR3 DNA sequence: TGTGCCAGCAGTTGGGACAGGGAGAATTCACCCCTCCACTTT. It yields the protein CASSWDRENSPLHF. V usage is TRBV27 and J usage is TRBJ1-6; 9 bases line up with TRBD1. Germline values: CDR1 MNHEY, CDR2 SMNVEV (reference sequence). This CDR3 is 14 amino acids long. With 4 bases clipped from V and 7 bases from J, the junction kept 2 bases outside the gene matches.

The gene calls are TRBV10-1 and TRBJ2-5, with TRBD1 matching over 7 bases. The length of the CDR3 is 15 residues. CDR1 is WNHNN, CDR2 SYGVQD, per germline (reference sequence). Germline trimming cut 9 bases from V and 5 bases from J; bases unmatched to any gene: 15. The CDR3 DNA sequence: TGCGCCAGTAGAGAAAAGACAGGGCGAGAGGAGACCCAGTACTTC. This translates into CASREKTGREETQYF.

The chain couples TRBV5-6 to TRBJ2-2, with 9 bases that match TRBD2. This CDR3 has 17 amino acids. From germline, CDR1 is SGHDT and CDR2 YYEEEE. V was clipped by 4 bases and J by 1 base; unmatched bases: 8. CDR3 DNA: TGTGCCAGCAGCCTACGTCTACTAGCGGGGAACACCGGGGAGCTGTTTTTT. Translated: CASSLRLLAGNTGELFF. The complete variable domain, with remaining parts taken from reference TRBV5-6 and TRBJ2-2, reads DAGVTQSPTHLIKTRGQQVTLRCSPKSGHDTVSWYQQALGQGPQFIFQYYEEEERQRGNFPDRFSGHQFPNYSSELNVNALLLGDSALYLCASSLRLLAGNTGELFFGEGSRLTVL.

The chain couples TRBV7-9 to TRBJ2-1; 13 bases are shared with TRBD2. V lost 0 bases, J lost 10 bases, and 3 bases stayed unmatched. The CDR3 runs 15 residues. Germline V lookup: CDR1 SEHNR, CDR2 FQNEAQ (reference sequence). DNA of the CDR3: TGTGCCAGCAGCTTAGCGGTGACTAGCGGGGGGGAGCAGTTCTTC. Translation gives CASSLAVTSGGEQFF.

V is TRBV27 and J is TRBJ2-3; 13 positions match TRBD2. The V gene end was trimmed by 6 bases and the J gene end by 2 bases; junction bases not matched to a gene: 5. Germline loops: CDR1 MNHEY, CDR2 SMNVEV (reference sequence). The CDR3 consists of 16 residues. Written as DNA, the CDR3 is TGTGCCAGCAGGGGGGGGACTAGCGGGAACACAGATACGCAGTATTTT. Encoded protein: CASRGGTSGNTDTQYF.

The chain links TRBV5-1 to TRBJ2-2, with 11 bases fitting TRBD2. Per the germline V gene, CDR1 is SGHRS and CDR2 is YFSETQ. Germline trimming cut 4 bases from V and 6 bases from J; bases unmatched to any gene: 17. The CDR3 is made up of 19 amino acids. CDR3 DNA sequence: TGCGCCAGCAGCCCCATACCCCCCCTAGCGGGAGGAGGGGCCGGGGAGCTGTTTTTT. Translation gives CASSPIPPLAGGGAGELFF.

As concerns this clone: Within the sample, other DNA sequences also encode this same CDR3. The rearrangement joins TRBV7-9 to TRBJ1-1; the D gene is possibly TRBD1 (6 bases). Trimming stripped 3 bases from V and 4 bases from J, with 12 bases between. Germline V lookup: CDR1 SEHNR, CDR2 FQNEAQ (reference sequence). CDR3 length: 14 amino acids. The CDR3 DNA reads TGTGCCAGCAGCTTCCGACAGGACGGCACTGAAGCTTTCTTT. It translates to CASSFRQDGTEAFF.

V gene TRBV3-1 (or the pseudogene TRBV3-2) combines with J gene TRBJ2-7; 10 nucleotides match TRBD2. J was trimmed by 3 bases and V by 3 bases; bases with no gene match: 5. The V gene's germline CDR1 is LGHDT and CDR2 YNNKEL (reference sequence). This CDR3 region has 15 residues. In DNA, the CDR3 is TGTGCCAGCAGCCAGACCGGGACTAGCGTCTACGAGCAGTACTTC. Its translation: CASSQTGTSVYEQYF.

This chain uses TRBV19 with TRBJ1-2; tentative D call: TRBD1 (5 bases). The CDR3 is 14 amino acids. V shed 4 bases and J shed 4 bases, with 13 bases lying between them. The germline gives CDR1 LNHDA, CDR2 SQIVND (reference sequence). CDR3 coding DNA: TGTGCCAGTAGTACGGGAGGGGAAATCTATGGCTACACCTTC. Protein sequence: CASSTGGEIYGYTF.

The chain combines TRBV19 with TRBJ2-1, with 8 bases identical to TRBD1. The CDR3 is 16 residues long. In germline, CDR1 is LNHDA, CDR2 SQIVND (reference sequence). Trimming removed 3 bases from V and 8 bases from J; junction bases left unmatched: 12. The CDR3 region is CASSISRTGLGDEQFF. CDR3 bases: TGTGCCAGTAGTATCAGTAGGACAGGGCTGGGTGATGAGCAGTTCTTC.

The J gene is TRBJ2-7, the V gene TRBV19; weak D call: TRBD2 (5 bases). V shed 6 bases and J shed 4 bases, with 13 bases lying between them. Looked up from germline, CDR1 is LNHDA and CDR2 is SQIVND (reference sequence). The CDR3 has 13 amino acids. CDR3 sequence: CASSIGSGYEQYF. DNA of the CDR3: TGTGCCAGTAGCATCGGCTCGGGATACGAGCAGTACTTC.

The CDR3 DNA sequence: TGTGCCAGCAGCCTCCAGGCAGACGTTACTGGAAACACCATATATTTT. Protein product: CASSLQADVTGNTIYF. The chain uses TRBV7-2 and TRBJ1-3; unclear D gene. Germline V gene sequence: CDR1 SGHTA, CDR2 FQGNSA. Trimming removed 5 bases at V and 2 bases at J, with 16 bases between. The CDR3 loop spans 16 amino acids.

V gene TRBV9 combines with J gene TRBJ2-7, with TRBD2 identical over 10 bases. Germline-derived CDR1 and CDR2 are SGDLS and YYNGEE. V trimming: 2 bases; J trimming: 5 bases; junction bases outside the gene matches: 7. This CDR3 comprises 15 residues. CDR3 coding DNA: TGTGCCAGCAGCGTCTCTAGCGGGAGTTTCAACGAGCAGTACTTC. Amino acid sequence: CASSVSSGSFNEQYF. Drawing the rest from reference TRBV9 and TRBJ2-7, the complete variable domain is DSGVTQTPKHLITATGQRVTLRCSPRSGDLSVYWYQQSLDQGLQFLIQYYNGEERAKGNILERFSAQQFPDLHSELNLSSLELGDSALYFCASSVSSGSFNEQYFGPGTRLTVT.

This clone was seen more than once but under ten times. The V call is TRBV5-1, the J call TRBJ2-2, with D hard to call. The V end was cut by 4 bases, the J end by 4 bases, with 14 bases between. Germline V gene sequence: CDR1 SGHRS, CDR2 YFSETQ. This CDR3 is built from 15 residues. CDR3 nucleotide sequence: TGCGCCAGCAGCATTCAAGAGGCGACCACCGGGGAGCTGTTTTTT. It codes for CASSIQEATTGELFF.

V is TRBV19 and J is TRBJ1-1; 7 bases are a match to TRBD1. Germline CDR1 LNHDA, CDR2 SQIVND (reference sequence). This CDR3 has 14 residues. J gave up 5 bases and V 3 bases, and 6 bases lay outside the gene matches. The CDR3 reads CASSIETGWTEAFF. CDR3 in DNA: TGTGCCAGTAGTATTGAGACAGGGTGGACTGAAGCTTTCTTT.

This sequence joins TRBV3-1 (or the pseudogene TRBV3-2) and TRBJ1-6; D may be TRBD1 (5 bases). The CDR3 covers 16 residues. Trimming removed 2 bases at V and 1 base at J, with 9 bases between. CDR1 is LGHDT, CDR2 YNNKEL, per germline (reference sequence). The DNA of the CDR3 is TGTGCCAGCAGCCAACAGGGTACATCCTATAATTCACCCCTCCACTTT. The encoded protein is CASSQQGTSYNSPLHF.

The chain uses TRBV11-3 and TRBJ1-6; no definite D call. The CDR3 spans 14 residues. Germline V lookup: CDR1 SGHNT, CDR2 YENEEA. The V end lost 5 bases, the J end lost 10 bases, and 15 bases lay between the germline ends. Here the CDR3 reads CASSAVAGGSPLHF. In DNA, the CDR3 is TGTGCCAGCAGCGCCGTCGCGGGCGGATCACCCCTCCACTTT.

This clone was found once. V is TRBV6-5 and J is TRBJ1-2, with D possibly matching TRBD1 (6 bases). The V gene lost 2 bases and the J gene lost 7 bases, with 14 bases spanning the gap. CDR3 length equals 14 residues. CDR1 is MNHEY and CDR2 is SVGAGI in the germline V gene. Here the CDR3 reads CASSYRTGKGGYTF. The DNA of the CDR3 is TGTGCCAGCAGTTACCGTACAGGGAAAGGTGGCTACACCTTC.

The chain uses TRBV3-1 (or the pseudogene TRBV3-2) and TRBJ2-2; D gene uncertain. The V end was cut by 1 base, the J end by 0 bases, with 15 bases between. The CDR3 is made up of 18 amino acids. Looked up from germline, CDR1 is LGHDT and CDR2 is YNNKEL (reference sequence). The CDR3 bases are TGTGCCAGCAGCCAAGTTAGTTTACGGAGCGCGAACACCGGGGAGCTGTTTTTT. Translation: CASSQVSLRSANTGELFF.

This chain links TRBV29-1 with TRBJ2-1, with 9 bases identical to TRBD2. Germline lookup yields CDR1 SQVTM and CDR2 ANQGSEA. V was pared by 4 bases and J by 2 bases, with 6 bases of the junction left unmatched. CDR3 length: 15 residues. CDR3 sequence reads: CSVGGRELAYNEQFF. CDR3 sequence (DNA): TGCAGCGTTGGCGGGAGGGAACTTGCCTACAATGAGCAGTTCTTC.

The chain links TRBV6-5 to TRBJ2-7; perhaps TRBD1 as D (6 bases). V dropped 6 bases and J dropped 1 base, with 16 bases sitting between them. The germline V gene encodes CDR1 MNHEY and CDR2 SVGAGI. CDR3 size: 15 residues. The CDR3 protein is CASSSGQLESYEQYF. The CDR3 DNA reads as TGTGCCAGCAGCTCCGGACAGTTGGAGTCCTACGAGCAGTACTTC.

J is TRBJ1-2 and V is TRBV6-1; no reliable D call. The CDR3 is made up of 13 amino acids. V lost 3 bases and J 8 bases, leaving 13 bases between the germline ends. CDR1 and CDR2 (germline): MNHNS, SASEGT. The CDR3 sequence is CASSDTVDRGYTF. The DNA of the CDR3 is TGTGCCAGCAGTGACACAGTAGATAGGGGCTACACCTTC.

The chain employs TRBV27 and TRBJ2-2; 11 bases are a match to TRBD2. This CDR3 region has 17 residues. V shed 3 bases and J 6 bases; nucleotides not matched to a gene: 9. Germline lookup yields CDR1 MNHEY and CDR2 SMNVEV (reference sequence). CDR3: CASSLDIAGGPAGELFF. The CDR3 DNA is TGTGCCAGCAGTTTGGATATAGCGGGAGGGCCCGCCGGGGAGCTGTTTTTT.

The V and J genes are TRBV28 and TRBJ2-7, with 8 bases matching TRBD1. Germline loops: CDR1 MDHEN, CDR2 SYDVKM. The ends lost 5 bases at V and 3 bases at J; junction bases unmatched: 9. This CDR3 comprises 15 residues. This chain's CDR3 is CASSGTGLFSYEQYF. The CDR3 DNA reads as TGTGCCAGCAGTGGGACAGGACTCTTTAGCTACGAGCAGTACTTC. Using reference TRBV28 and TRBJ2-7 for the parts outside the CDR3, the full variable domain is DVKVTQSSRYLVKRTGEKVFLECVQDMDHENMFWYRQDPGLGLRLIYFSYDVKMKEKGDIPEGYSVSREKKERFSLILESASTNQTSMYLCASSGTGLFSYEQYFGPGTRLTVT.

The genes are TRBV3-1 (or the pseudogene TRBV3-2) and TRBJ2-7; 7 bases map to TRBD2. This CDR3 contains 13 residues. The germline gives CDR1 LGHDT, CDR2 YNNKEL (reference sequence). Trimming removed 1 base from V and 6 bases from J; junction bases left unmatched: 3. The CDR3 loop is CASSQGEGLEQYF. DNA for the CDR3: TGTGCCAGCAGCCAAGGGGAGGGTCTCGAGCAGTACTTC.

The J gene is TRBJ2-1, the V gene TRBV4-1; possibly TRBD2 for D (6 bases). The CDR3 totals 18 residues. Germline V gene sequence: CDR1 MGHRA, CDR2 YSYEKL. V was cut by 3 bases and J by 0 bases, with 18 bases left in between. This CDR3 reads CASSHDGGASASYNEQFF. The CDR3, as DNA: TGCGCCAGCAGCCACGATGGTGGGGCTAGCGCCTCCTACAATGAGCAGTTCTTC.

The gene calls are TRBV11-3 and TRBJ2-2, with D possibly matching TRBD1 (6 bases). Germline V CDR1 and CDR2: SGHNT, YENEEA. Trimming cost V 6 bases and J 4 bases, with 15 bases left between them. The CDR3 is made up of 15 amino acids. The CDR3, as DNA: TGTGCCAGCAGAGGGGGAGTGATGAGCACCGGGGAGCTGTTTTTT. Translating it yields CASRGGVMSTGELFF.